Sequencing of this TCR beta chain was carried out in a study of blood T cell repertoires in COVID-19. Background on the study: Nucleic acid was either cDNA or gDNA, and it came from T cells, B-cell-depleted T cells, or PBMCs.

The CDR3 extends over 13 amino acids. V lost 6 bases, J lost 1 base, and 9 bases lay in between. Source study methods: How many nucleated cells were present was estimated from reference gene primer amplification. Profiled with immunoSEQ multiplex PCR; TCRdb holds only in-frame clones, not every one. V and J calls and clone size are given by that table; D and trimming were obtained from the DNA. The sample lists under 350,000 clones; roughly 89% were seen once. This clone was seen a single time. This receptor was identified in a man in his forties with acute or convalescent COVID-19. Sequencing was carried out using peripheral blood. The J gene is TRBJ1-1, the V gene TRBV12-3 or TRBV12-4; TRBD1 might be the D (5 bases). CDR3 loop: CASSIGQNTEAFF. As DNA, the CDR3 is TGTGCCAGCAGCATAGGACAGAACACTGAAGCTTTCTTT.